This T cell receptor (beta chain) originates from a study of human T cells and chemical hapten exposure. V was cut by 5 bases and J by 1 base, with 17 bases left in between. Germline-derived CDR1 and CDR2 are SEHNR and FQNEAQ (reference sequence). This CDR3 spans 16 amino acids. The time point was: patch test 2, 6 weeks after DPC sensitization. Described treatment: therapeutic diphenylcyclopropenone sensitization with weekly scalp DPC. Each donor was an alopecia patient between 18 and 70 years of age who qualified for DPC. TCRdb passed the RACE reads through MiXCR, listing each CDR3 protein once. The sample holds about 80,000 distinct CDR3 sequences, around a tenth seen once. As for this clonotype: Its antigen is still unknown.

Study conclusions and caveats: The donor cohort had alopecia, so its immune response may not match that of healthy people.

The material was whole blood, obtained in connection with sensitization to the hapten diphenylcyclopropenone (DPC). The chain links TRBV7-9 to TRBJ2-5, with a tentative D call TRBD2 (6 bases). This sequence was found in a man aged 18 to 29 with alopecia areata. Some clones in this sample may be carry-over from other donors' samples. CDR3 DNA: TGTGCCAGCAGCCTTTATTTCGGCGGGATCCAAGAGACCCAGTACTTC. It yields the protein CASSLYFGGIQETQYF.